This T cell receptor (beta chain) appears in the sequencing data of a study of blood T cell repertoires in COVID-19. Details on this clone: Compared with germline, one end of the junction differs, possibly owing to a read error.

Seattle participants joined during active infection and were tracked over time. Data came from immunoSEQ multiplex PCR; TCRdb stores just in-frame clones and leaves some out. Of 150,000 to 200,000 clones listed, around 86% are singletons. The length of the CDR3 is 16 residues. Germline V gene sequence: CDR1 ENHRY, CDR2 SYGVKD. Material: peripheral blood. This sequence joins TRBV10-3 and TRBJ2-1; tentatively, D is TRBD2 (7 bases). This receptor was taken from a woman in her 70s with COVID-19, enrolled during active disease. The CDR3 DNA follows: TGTGTCATCTCGGGAGGACAGAGTACTCGTATGAATGAGCAGTTCTTC. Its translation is CVISGGQSTRMNEQFF.